The 9 T cell receptor beta chains given below trace back to one sample, sequenced in a study of shared clonotypes between healthy human individuals (dated by TCRdb to 2018 to 2020). Preparation of the library involved the immunoSEQ multiplex PCR assay. As stored in TCRdb, this immuneACCESS dataset retains in-frame rearrangements with V and J assigned. A fraction of the clones does not appear; measured against another copy, unresolved V genes explain less than half of the discrepancy, and the remainder lacks a known reason. The sample table records roughly 700,000 clones; about 92% of these occur just once. The ten largest clones take up about a third of the sample. The sample was memory CD8+ T cells from PBMCs. The sample's cell subset or site, from its label and the paper: CD45RO+ cells pooled with CCR7-negative TemRA cells. The receptor set was obtained from a man aged 18 to 29 in good health. Some clones in this sample may be carry-over from other donors' samples.

The chain carries TRBV7-3 and TRBJ2-3, with 11 bases fitting TRBD2. CDR1 is SGHTA and CDR2 is FQGTGA in the germline V gene. The CDR3 contains 16 residues. With V trimmed by 4 bases and J by 3 bases, 6 bases remained unmatched. The CDR3 spells CASSSIAGGPTDTQYF. CDR3 sequence (DNA): TGTGCCAGCAGCTCTATAGCGGGAGGGCCTACAGATACGCAGTATTTT. Supplemented by reference TRBV7-3 and TRBJ2-3, the full variable domain reads GAGVSQTPSNKVTEKGKYVELRCDPISGHTALYWYRQSLGQGPEFLIYFQGTGAADDSGLPNDRFFAVRPEGSVSTLKIQRTERGDSAVYLCASSSIAGGPTDTQYFGPGTRLTVL.

This clone showed up just a few times. This rearrangement joins TRBV19 to TRBJ1-2; 7 positions agree with TRBD1. V trimming: 3 bases; J trimming: 6 bases; junction bases outside the gene matches: 13. CDR3 length equals 16 residues. Germline V CDR1 and CDR2: LNHDA, SQIVND (reference sequence). The CDR3 loop is CASSIPGQSPGDGYTF. Written as DNA, the CDR3 is TGTGCCAGTAGTATTCCGGGACAGTCGCCCGGCGATGGCTACACCTTC.

This clone was seen only once. This chain connects TRBV28 to TRBJ2-7, with D tentatively TRBD2 (6 bases). This CDR3 is 14 amino acids long. Germline values: CDR1 MDHEN, CDR2 SYDVKM. Trimming stripped 6 bases from V and 3 bases from J, with 15 bases between. CDR3 sequence (DNA): TGTGCCAGCAGGGGGAGGATAAGAAACTACGAGCAGTACTTC. Protein product: CASRGRIRNYEQYF.

A word on this clone: This sample also contains other DNA sequences that code for the same CDR3. The chain uses TRBV27 and TRBJ1-5; D may be TRBD1 (6 bases). The CDR3 extends over 14 amino acids. V was trimmed by 2 bases and J by 7 bases, leaving 12 bases between them. Germline CDR1 and CDR2: MNHEY and SMNVEV (reference sequence). Here the CDR3 DNA reads TGTGCCAGCAGTTTAAATCGAGGGGGACAGCCCCAGCATTTT. It yields the protein CASSLNRGGQPQHF.

CDR3 DNA sequence: TGTGCCAGCAGTTTGCGGAGGGCTTCGTACCAAGAGACCCAGTACTTC. The encoded protein is CASSLRRASYQETQYF. The chain combines TRBV28 with TRBJ2-5, with a possible D match to TRBD2 (6 bases). Germline values: CDR1 MDHEN, CDR2 SYDVKM. V lost 3 bases and J lost 0, with 14 bases in between. CDR3 length: 16 amino acids.

This sequence joins TRBV2 and TRBJ2-5; 9 nucleotides agree with TRBD1. The CDR3 length is 14 residues. V shed 5 bases and J 2 bases; nucleotides not matched to a gene: 3. Germline CDR1 and CDR2: SNHLY and FYNNEI. CDR3 protein: CASSPDRGQETQYF. Here the CDR3 DNA reads TGTGCCAGCAGTCCGGACAGGGGTCAAGAGACCCAGTACTTC.

This clone turned up a few times. The chain employs TRBV10-3 and TRBJ1-5; tentative D call: TRBD1 (5 bases). V was pared by 3 bases and J by 5 bases, with 11 bases between. CDR1 and CDR2 (germline): ENHRY, SYGVKD. The CDR3 spans 14 residues. The chain's CDR3 is CAISEVGGDQPQHF. The DNA of the CDR3 is TGTGCCATCAGTGAAGTCGGGGGGGATCAGCCCCAGCATTTT.

The V gene is TRBV5-1, the J gene TRBJ2-1; 11 bases line up with TRBD2. The CDR3 runs 16 residues. Germline V gene sequence: CDR1 SGHRS, CDR2 YFSETQ. J gave up 4 bases and V 2 bases, and 5 bases lay outside the gene matches. CDR3 DNA: TGCGCCAGCAGCTTAACCAGGACTAGCGGGTACAATGAGCAGTTCTTC. It encodes CASSLTRTSGYNEQFF.

The chain has TRBV21-1 and TRBJ1-1; the listed D gene, TRBD1, was not tested against the DNA. TRBV21-1 is annotated as a pseudogene. The CDR3 length is 14 residues. For the CDR3, the DNA is TGTGCCAGCAGACGGACAGGGAGGAACACTGAAGCTTTCTTT. It specifies CASRRTGRNTEAFF.